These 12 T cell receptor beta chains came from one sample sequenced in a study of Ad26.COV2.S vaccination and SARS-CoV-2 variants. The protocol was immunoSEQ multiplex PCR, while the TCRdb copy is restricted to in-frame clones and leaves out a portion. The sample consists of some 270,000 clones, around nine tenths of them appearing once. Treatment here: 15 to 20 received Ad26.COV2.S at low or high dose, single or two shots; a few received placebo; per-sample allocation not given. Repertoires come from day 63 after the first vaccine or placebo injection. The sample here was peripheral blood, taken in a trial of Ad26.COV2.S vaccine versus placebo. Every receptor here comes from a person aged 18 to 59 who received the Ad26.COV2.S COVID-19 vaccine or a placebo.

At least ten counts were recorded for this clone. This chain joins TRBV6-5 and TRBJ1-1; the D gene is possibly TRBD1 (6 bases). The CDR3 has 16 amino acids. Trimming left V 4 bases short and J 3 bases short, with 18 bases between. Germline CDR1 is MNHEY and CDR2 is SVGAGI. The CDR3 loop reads CASSFQGNTGYTEAFF. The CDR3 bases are TGTGCCAGCAGTTTCCAGGGGAATACTGGGTACACTGAAGCTTTCTTT.

CDR3 DNA sequence: TGTGCCAGCAGCTTGACAGGGTCTGGGGCCAACGTCCTGACTTTC. Encoded protein: CASSLTGSGANVLTF. J is TRBJ2-6 and V is TRBV7-2; TRBD1 matches 7 bases. The CDR3 has 15 amino acids. The V gene's germline CDR1 is SGHTA and CDR2 FQGNSA. J gave up 1 base and V 3 bases, and 0 bases lay outside the gene matches.

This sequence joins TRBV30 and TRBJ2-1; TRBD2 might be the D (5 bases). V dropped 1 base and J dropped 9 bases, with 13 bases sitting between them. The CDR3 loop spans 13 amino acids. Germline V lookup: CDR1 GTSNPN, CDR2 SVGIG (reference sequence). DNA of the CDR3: TGTGCCTGGAGTGGAGGCGGACTGTTTGAGCAGTTCTTC. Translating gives CAWSGGGLFEQFF.

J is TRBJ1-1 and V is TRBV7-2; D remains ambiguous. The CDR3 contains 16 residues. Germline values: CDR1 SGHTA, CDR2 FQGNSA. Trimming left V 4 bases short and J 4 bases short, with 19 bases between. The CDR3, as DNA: TGTGCCAGCAGCTCCGAGATAGTAGGTTCCGCCACTGAAGCTTTCTTT. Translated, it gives CASSSEIVGSATEAFF.

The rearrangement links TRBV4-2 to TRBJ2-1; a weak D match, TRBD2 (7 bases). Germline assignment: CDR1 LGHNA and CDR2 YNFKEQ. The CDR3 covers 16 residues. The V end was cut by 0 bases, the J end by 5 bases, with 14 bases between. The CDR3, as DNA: TGTGCCAGCAGCCAAGACGGGGGCGGGAGTAACAATGAGCAGTTCTTC. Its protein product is CASSQDGGGSNNEQFF.

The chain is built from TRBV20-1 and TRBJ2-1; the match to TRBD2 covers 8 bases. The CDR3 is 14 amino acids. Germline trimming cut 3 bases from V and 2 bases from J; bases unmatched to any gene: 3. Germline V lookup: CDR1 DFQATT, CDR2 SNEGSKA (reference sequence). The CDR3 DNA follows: TGCAGTGCTAGTAGCGGGGCAACCTACAATGAGCAGTTCTTC. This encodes CSASSGATYNEQFF.

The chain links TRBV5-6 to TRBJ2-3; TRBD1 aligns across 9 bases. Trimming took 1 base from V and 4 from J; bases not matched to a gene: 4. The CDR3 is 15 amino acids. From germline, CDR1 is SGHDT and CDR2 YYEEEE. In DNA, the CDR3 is TGTGCCAGCAGCTTGACAGGGGGCTCGTCAGATACGCAGTATTTT. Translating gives CASSLTGGSSDTQYF. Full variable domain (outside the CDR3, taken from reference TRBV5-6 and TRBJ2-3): DAGVTQSPTHLIKTRGQQVTLRCSPKSGHDTVSWYQQALGQGPQFIFQYYEEEERQRGNFPDRFSGHQFPNYSSELNVNALLLGDSALYLCASSLTGGSSDTQYFGPGTRLTVL.

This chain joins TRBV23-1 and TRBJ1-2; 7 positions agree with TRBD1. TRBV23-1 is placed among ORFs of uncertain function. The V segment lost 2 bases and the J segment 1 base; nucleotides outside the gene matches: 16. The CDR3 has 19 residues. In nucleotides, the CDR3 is TGCGCCAGCAGTCAACCCGCCGAAATACACAGGGGCTTTAACTATGGCTACACCTTC. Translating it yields CASSQPAEIHRGFNYGYTF.

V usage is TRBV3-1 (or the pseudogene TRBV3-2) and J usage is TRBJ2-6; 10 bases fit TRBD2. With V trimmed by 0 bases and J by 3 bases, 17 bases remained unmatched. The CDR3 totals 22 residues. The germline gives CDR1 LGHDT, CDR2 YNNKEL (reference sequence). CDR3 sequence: CASSQELPEASGSLGGANVLTF. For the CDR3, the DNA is TGTGCCAGCAGCCAAGAACTTCCGGAGGCTAGCGGGAGTTTGGGTGGGGCCAACGTCCTGACTTTC.

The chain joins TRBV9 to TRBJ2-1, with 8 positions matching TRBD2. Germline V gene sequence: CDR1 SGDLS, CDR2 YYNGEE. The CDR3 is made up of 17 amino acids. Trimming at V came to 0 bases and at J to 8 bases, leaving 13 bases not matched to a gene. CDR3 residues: CASSVGSFGRGGDEQFF. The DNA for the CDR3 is TGTGCCAGCAGCGTAGGGTCTTTTGGACGGGGGGGCGATGAGCAGTTCTTC.

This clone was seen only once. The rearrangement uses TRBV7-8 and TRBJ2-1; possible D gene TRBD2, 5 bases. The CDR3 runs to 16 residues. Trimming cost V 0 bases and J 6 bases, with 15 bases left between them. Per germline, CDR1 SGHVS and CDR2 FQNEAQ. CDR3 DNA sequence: TGTGCCAGCAGCTTAGCAGGGAGACTTACCTCCAATGAGCAGTTCTTC. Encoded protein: CASSLAGRLTSNEQFF.

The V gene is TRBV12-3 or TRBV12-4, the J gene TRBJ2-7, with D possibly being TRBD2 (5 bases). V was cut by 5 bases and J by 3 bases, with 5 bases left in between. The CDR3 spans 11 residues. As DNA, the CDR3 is TGTGCCAGCAGTCGGGGCTACGAGCAGTACTTC. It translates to CASSRGYEQYF.